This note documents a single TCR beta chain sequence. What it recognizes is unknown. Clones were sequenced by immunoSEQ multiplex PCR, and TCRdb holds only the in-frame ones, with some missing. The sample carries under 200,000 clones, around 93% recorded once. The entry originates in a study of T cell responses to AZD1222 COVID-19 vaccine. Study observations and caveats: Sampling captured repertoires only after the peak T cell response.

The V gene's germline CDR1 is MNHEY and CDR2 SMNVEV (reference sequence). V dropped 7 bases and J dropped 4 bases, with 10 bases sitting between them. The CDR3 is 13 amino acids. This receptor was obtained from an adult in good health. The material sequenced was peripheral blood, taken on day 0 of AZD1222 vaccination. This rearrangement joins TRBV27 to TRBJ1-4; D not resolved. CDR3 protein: CASKPSYNEKLFF. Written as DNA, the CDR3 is TGTGCCAGCAAACCGTCGTATAATGAAAAACTGTTTTTT.